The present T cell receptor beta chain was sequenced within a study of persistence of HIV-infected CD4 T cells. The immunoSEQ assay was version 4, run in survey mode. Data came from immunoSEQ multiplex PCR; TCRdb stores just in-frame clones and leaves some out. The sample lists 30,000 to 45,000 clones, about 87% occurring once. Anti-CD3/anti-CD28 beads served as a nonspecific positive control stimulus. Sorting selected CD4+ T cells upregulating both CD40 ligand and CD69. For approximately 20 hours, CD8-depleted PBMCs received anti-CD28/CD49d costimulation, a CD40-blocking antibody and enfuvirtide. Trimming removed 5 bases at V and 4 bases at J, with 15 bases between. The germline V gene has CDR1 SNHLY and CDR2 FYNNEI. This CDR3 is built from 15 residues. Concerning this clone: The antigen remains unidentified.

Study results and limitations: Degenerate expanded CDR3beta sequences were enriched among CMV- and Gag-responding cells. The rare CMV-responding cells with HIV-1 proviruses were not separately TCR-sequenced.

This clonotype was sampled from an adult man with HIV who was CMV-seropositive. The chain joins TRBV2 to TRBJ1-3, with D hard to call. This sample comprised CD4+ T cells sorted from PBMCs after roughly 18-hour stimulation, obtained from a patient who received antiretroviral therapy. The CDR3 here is CASSQTLPRGNTIYF. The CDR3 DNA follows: TGTGCCAGCAGTCAAACACTGCCCCGCGGAAACACCATATATTTT.